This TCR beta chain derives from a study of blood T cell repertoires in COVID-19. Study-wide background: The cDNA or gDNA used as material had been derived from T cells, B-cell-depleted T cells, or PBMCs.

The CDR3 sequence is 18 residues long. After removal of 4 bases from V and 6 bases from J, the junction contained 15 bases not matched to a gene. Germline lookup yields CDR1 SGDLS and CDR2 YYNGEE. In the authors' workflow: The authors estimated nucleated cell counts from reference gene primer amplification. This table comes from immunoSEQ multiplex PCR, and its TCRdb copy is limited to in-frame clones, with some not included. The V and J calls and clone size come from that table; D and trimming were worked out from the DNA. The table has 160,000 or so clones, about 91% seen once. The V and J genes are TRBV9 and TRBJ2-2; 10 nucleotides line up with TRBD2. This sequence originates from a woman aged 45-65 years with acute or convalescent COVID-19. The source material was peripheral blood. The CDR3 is CASSSPGTSALDAGELFF. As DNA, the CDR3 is TGTGCCAGCAGCTCCCCCGGGACTAGCGCTTTAGACGCCGGGGAGCTGTTTTTT.